This T cell receptor beta chain was observed in a study of Tregs in tolerant kidney transplant recipients. Study context: The nonmyeloablative bone marrow transplants came from related graft donors, with transient mixed chimerism.

Overall study results and limits: Changing PCR primers prevented nucleotide comparison between some patients' samples.

There are 14 residues in the CDR3. Libraries were prepared by immunoSEQ multiplex PCR; TCRdb keeps only in-frame clonotypes and omits some of them. Among fewer than 100,000 clones listed, approximately 93% were seen once. Unstimulated regulatory T cells (CD4+CD25+CD127-), CD4+CD25- non-regulatory cells, CD4 and CD8 cells were FACS-sorted from thawed PBMCs. This clone has a handful of counts. As yet, its antigen is unknown. The J gene is TRBJ2-7, the V gene TRBV21-1; no DNA check was done on the table's D call, TRBD2. TRBV21-1 is marked as a pseudogene. Sequenced here: CD4+ T cells from blood, sampled before the transplant. This clonotype originated in a human donor who received a combined kidney and bone marrow transplant. CDR3 DNA sequence: TGTGCCAGCAGCGGCGTTATAGTCGCGGGACGTAGGAACTTC. It yields the protein CASSGVIVAGRRNF.